The rows below give T cell receptor beta chains drawn from one sample of a study of blood T cell repertoires in COVID-19. Some clones are missing from TCRdb's copy, which holds only in-frame ones; the method was immunoSEQ multiplex PCR. In the table there are around 69,000 clones, 81% of which are singletons. The sequenced sample consisted of peripheral blood. The receptors come from a woman in her 70s with acute or convalescent COVID-19. The CDR3 runs from the conserved cysteine through the conserved F or W. Fields, in order: clone size, D gene, J gene, V gene, CDR3 protein, CDR3 DNA. A D gene is named only where the DNA matches it firmly. The listing skips clone size in some rows; elsewhere it reads once, few, many or a size class.

size: -
D: -
J: TRBJ2-5
V: TRBV28
CDR3: CASSQVPGTQYF
DNA: TGTGCCAGCAGCCAGGTCCCCGGGACCCAGTACTTC

size: few
D: -
J: TRBJ1-6
V: TRBV3-1/TRBV3-2
CDR3: CASSQVSTGSPLHF
DNA: TGTGCCAGCAGCCAAGTCTCCACGGGTTCACCCCTCCACTTT

size: few
D: -
J: TRBJ1-1
V: TRBV18
CDR3: CASTVQSTEAFF
DNA: TGTGCCAGCACGGTACAGAGCACTGAAGCTTTCTTT

size: -
D: TRBD2
J: TRBJ2-1
V: TRBV27
CDR3: CASSLYPSGRSGFSYNEQFF
DNA: TGTGCCAGCAGTTTATACCCCTCCGGGAGGAGCGGTTTCTCCTACAATGAGCAGTTCTTC

size: -
D: TRBD1
J: TRBJ2-3
V: TRBV11-2
CDR3: CASSPVRQGGSTDTQYF
DNA: TGTGCCAGCAGCCCGGTCCGACAGGGGGGGAGCACAGATACGCAGTATTTT

size: -
D: -
J: TRBJ2-5
V: TRBV7-7
CDR3: CASTKSGGGETQYF
DNA: TGTGCCAGCACCAAAAGTGGTGGAGGAGAGACCCAGTACTTC

size: once
D: TRBD1
J: TRBJ1-2
V: TRBV10-2
CDR3: CASDRQGGSYGYTF
DNA: TGCGCCAGCGACCGACAGGGGGGAAGCTATGGCTACACCTTC

size: -
D: -
J: TRBJ2-5
V: TRBV6-5
CDR3: CASAANQETQYF
DNA: TGTGCCAGCGCGGCTAACCAAGAGACCCAGTACTTC

size: -
D: TRBD2
J: TRBJ2-3
V: TRBV29-1
CDR3: CSVEGAGSTDTQYF
DNA: TGCAGCGTTGAGGGAGCGGGAAGCACAGATACGCAGTATTTT

size: -
D: TRBD2
J: TRBJ2-1
V: TRBV5-1
CDR3: CASSFSAGTSGNEQFF
DNA: TGCGCCAGCAGCTTTTCCGCCGGGACTAGCGGCAATGAGCAGTTCTTC

size: -
D: TRBD1
J: TRBJ2-2
V: TRBV11-3
CDR3: CASSKSRGPGELFF
DNA: TGTGCCAGCAGCAAATCAAGGGGGCCAGGGGAGCTGTTTTTT

size: -
D: -
J: TRBJ1-1
V: TRBV5-1
CDR3: CASSLGLLDTEAFF
DNA: TGCGCCAGCAGCTTGGGACTTTTGGACACTGAAGCTTTCTTT

size: -
D: TRBD1
J: TRBJ2-3
V: TRBV10-3
CDR3: CAISEPGQGTDTQYF
DNA: TGTGCCATCAGTGAACCGGGACAGGGAACAGATACGCAGTATTTT

size: -
D: TRBD1
J: TRBJ1-2
V: TRBV6-5
CDR3: CASSWDGQGNYGYTF
DNA: TGTGCCAGCAGTTGGGACGGACAGGGAAACTATGGCTACACCTTC